This paragraph reports one TCR beta chain. What it binds is not known. This specimen comes from a study of cytomegalovirus exposure and HLA in healthy donors. Points from the study as a whole: What TCR beta sequences reportedly achieved was accurate prediction of HLA-A and HLA-B alleles in most subjects.

Primers: 60 Vbeta forward and 13 Jbeta reverse. Profiled with immunoSEQ multiplex PCR; TCRdb holds only in-frame clones, not every one. The sample contains 250,000 to 350,000 clones, roughly 89% of which appear only once. Likely unrecorded immune exposures existed in these nominally healthy donors. Sequencing was performed on PBMCs. The sequence came from a woman between 18 and 29 years old in good health and CMV-seronegative.

CDR3 in amino acids: CASSLNSPGANVLTF. The CDR3 nucleotides are TGTGCCAGCAGCTTAAACAGTCCTGGGGCCAACGTCCTGACTTTC. This chain links TRBV7-3 with TRBJ2-6; no reliable D call. V lost 1 base, J lost 2 bases, and 6 bases lay in between. Per germline, CDR1 SGHTA and CDR2 FQGTGA. The CDR3 is 15 amino acids.